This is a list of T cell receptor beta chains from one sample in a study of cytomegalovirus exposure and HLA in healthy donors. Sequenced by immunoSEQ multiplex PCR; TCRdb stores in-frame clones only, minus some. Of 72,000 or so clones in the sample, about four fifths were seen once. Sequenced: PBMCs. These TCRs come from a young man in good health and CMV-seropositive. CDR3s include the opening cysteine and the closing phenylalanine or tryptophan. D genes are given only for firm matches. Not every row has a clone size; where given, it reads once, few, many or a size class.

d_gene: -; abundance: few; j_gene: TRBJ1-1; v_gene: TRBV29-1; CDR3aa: CSVEVGGDTEAFF; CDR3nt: TGCAGCGTTGAAGTAGGGGGGGACACTGAAGCTTTCTTT
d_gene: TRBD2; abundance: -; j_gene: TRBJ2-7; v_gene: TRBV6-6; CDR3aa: CASSQGTSRSYEQYF; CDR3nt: TGTGCCAGCAGTCAAGGGACTAGCAGATCCTACGAGCAGTACTTC
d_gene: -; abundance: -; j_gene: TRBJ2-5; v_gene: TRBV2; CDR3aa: CASRAQETQYF; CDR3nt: TGTGCCAGCAGGGCACAAGAGACCCAGTACTTC
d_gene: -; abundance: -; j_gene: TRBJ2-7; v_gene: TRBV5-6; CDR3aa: CASSLYSSYEQYF; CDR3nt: TGTGCCAGCAGCTTGTACAGCTCCTACGAGCAGTACTTC
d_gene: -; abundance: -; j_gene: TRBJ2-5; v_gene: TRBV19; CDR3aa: CASSIQGSQETQYF; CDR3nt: TGTGCCAGTAGTATACAGGGCTCCCAAGAGACCCAGTACTTC
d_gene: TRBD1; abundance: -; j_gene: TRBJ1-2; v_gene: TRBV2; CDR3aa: CASRPDRDYGYTF; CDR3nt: TGTGCCAGCAGGCCGGACAGGGACTATGGCTACACCTTC
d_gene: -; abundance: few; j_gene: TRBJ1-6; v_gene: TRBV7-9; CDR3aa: CASGAGLDSPLHF; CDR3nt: TGTGCCAGCGGGGCGGGGTTGGATTCACCCCTCCACTTT
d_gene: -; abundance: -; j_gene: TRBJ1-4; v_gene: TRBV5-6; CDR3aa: CASSFGEGKLFF; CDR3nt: TGTGCCAGCAGCTTTGGGGAGGGAAAACTGTTTTTT
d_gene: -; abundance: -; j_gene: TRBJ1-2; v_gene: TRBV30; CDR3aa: CAWSDQVESYGYTF; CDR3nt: TGTGCCTGGAGTGATCAGGTAGAGAGCTATGGCTACACCTTC
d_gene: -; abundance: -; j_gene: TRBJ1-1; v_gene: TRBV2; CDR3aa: CASSSGFGEAFF; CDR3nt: TGTGCCAGCTCTTCAGGGTTTGGTGAAGCTTTCTTT
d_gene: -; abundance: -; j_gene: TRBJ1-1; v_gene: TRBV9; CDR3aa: CASSVGAGDWNEAFF; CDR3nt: TGTGCCAGCAGCGTAGGTGCAGGGGATTGGAATGAAGCTTTCTTT
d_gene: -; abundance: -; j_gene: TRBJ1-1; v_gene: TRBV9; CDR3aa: CASSVPSSEAFF; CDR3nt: TGTGCCAGCAGCGTACCCTCGTCTGAAGCTTTCTTT
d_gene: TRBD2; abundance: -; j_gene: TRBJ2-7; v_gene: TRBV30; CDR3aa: CAWSSEEASGRDEQYF; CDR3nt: TGTGCCTGGAGTAGCGAGGAGGCTAGCGGGAGGGATGAGCAGTACTTC
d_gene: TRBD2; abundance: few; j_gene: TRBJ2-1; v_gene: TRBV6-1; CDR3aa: CASSEVSSGPYNEQFF; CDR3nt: TGTGCCAGCAGTGAAGTATCTAGCGGACCATACAATGAGCAGTTCTTC
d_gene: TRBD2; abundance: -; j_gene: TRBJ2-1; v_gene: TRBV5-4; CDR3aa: CASSFLERGYHEQFF; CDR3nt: TGTGCCAGCAGCTTTTTAGAGCGGGGGTATCATGAGCAGTTCTTC
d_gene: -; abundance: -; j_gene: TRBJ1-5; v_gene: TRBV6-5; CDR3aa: CASSYSAGGRQPQHF; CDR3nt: TGTGCCAGCAGTTACTCTGCGGGTGGGAGGCAGCCCCAGCATTTT
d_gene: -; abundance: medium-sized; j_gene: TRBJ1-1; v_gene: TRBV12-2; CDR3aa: CASRLRMERAFF; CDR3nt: TGTGCAAGTCGCTTACGTATGGAGAGAGCTTTCTTT
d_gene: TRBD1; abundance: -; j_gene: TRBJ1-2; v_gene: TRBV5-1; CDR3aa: CASSLGQGEGYTF; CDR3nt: TGCGCCAGCAGCTTGGGACAGGGGGAAGGCTACACCTTC
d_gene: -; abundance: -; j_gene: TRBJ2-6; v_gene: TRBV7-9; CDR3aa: CAIKGALRAGANVLTF; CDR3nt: TGTGCCATCAAAGGGGCCCTAAGGGCCGGGGCCAACGTCCTGACTTTC
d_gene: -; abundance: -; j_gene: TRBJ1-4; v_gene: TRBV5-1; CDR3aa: CASRSSGEKLFF; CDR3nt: TGCGCCAGCAGATCTTCAGGGGAAAAACTGTTTTTT
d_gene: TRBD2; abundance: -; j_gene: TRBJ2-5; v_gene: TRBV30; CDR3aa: CAWNRLAGEETQYF; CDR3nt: TGTGCCTGGAACCGATTAGCGGGAGAGGAGACCCAGTACTTC
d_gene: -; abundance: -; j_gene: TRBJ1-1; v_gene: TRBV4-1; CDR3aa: CASSQDVQGGTEAFF; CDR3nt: TGCGCCAGCAGCCAAGACGTCCAGGGTGGTACTGAAGCTTTCTTT
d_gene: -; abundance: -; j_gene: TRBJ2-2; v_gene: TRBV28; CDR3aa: CASSLFNGELFF; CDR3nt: TGTGCCAGCAGTTTATTCAACGGGGAGCTGTTTTTT
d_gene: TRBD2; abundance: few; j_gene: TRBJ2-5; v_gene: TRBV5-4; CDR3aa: CASSFQRGALQETQYF; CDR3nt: TGTGCCAGCAGCTTTCAGCGGGGGGCCCTCCAAGAGACCCAGTACTTC
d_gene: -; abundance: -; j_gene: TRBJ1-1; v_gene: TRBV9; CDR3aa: CASSVALNTEAFF; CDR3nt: TGTGCCAGCAGCGTAGCCCTTAACACTGAAGCTTTCTTT
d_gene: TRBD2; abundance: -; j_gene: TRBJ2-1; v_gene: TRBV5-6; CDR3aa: CASSLGLAGEQFF; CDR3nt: TGTGCCAGCAGCTTGGGACTAGCGGGGGAGCAGTTCTTC
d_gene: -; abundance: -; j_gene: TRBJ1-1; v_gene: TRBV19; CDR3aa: CASSRSMNTEAFF; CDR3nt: TGTGCCAGTAGCCGGTCCATGAACACTGAAGCTTTCTTT
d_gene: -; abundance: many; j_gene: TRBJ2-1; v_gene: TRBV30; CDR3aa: CAWSSTGNEQFF; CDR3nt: TGTGCCTGGAGTTCGACAGGCAATGAGCAGTTCTTC
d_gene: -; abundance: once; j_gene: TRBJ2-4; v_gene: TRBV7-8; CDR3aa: CASSLEREMILNIQYF; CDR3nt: TGTGCCAGCAGCTTAGAGAGGGAAATGATCCTAAACATTCAGTACTTC
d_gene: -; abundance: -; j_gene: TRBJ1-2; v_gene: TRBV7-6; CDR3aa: CASSLALDSYGYTF; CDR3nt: TGTGCCAGCAGCTTAGCGCTCGACAGCTATGGCTACACCTTC
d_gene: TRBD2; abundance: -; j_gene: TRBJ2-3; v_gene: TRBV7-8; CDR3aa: CASSTIAGIPDTQYF; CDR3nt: TGTGCCAGCAGCACGATAGCGGGAATCCCAGATACGCAGTATTTT
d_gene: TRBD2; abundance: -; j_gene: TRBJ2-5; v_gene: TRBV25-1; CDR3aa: CASIGRGVLETQYF; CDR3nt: TGTGCCAGCATTGGTCGGGGGGTATTAGAGACCCAGTACTTC
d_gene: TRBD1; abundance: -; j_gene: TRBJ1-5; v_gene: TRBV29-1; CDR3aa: CSVGQGAGNQPQHF; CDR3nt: TGCAGCGTGGGACAGGGGGCTGGCAATCAGCCCCAGCATTTT
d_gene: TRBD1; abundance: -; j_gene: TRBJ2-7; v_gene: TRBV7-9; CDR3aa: CASSPDRVEQYF; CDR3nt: TGTGCCAGCAGCCCTGACAGGGTCGAGCAGTACTTC
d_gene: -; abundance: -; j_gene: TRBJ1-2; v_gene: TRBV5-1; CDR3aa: CASSKFGDWYTF; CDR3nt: TGCGCCAGCAGCAAGTTCGGGGATTGGTACACCTTC
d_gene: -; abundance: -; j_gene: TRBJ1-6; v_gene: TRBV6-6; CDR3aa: CASRPGIDSPLHF; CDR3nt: TGTGCCAGCAGGCCAGGGATCGATTCACCCCTCCACTTT
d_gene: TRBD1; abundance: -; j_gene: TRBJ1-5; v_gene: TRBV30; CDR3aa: CAWSQGQGNQPQHF; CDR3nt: TGTGCCTGGAGTCAGGGACAGGGCAATCAGCCCCAGCATTTT
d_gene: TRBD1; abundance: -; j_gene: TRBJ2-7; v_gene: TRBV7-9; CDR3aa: CASSPRDRTTYEQYF; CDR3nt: TGTGCCAGCAGTCCCCGGGACAGGACTACCTACGAGCAGTACTTC
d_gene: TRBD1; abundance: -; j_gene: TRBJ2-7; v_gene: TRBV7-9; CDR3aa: CASSLRDSLYEQYF; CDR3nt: TGTGCCAGCAGCCTACGGGACAGCCTCTACGAGCAGTACTTC
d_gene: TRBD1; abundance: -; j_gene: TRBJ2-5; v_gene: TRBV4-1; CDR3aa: CASSQGQNNRGLETQYF; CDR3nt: TGCGCCAGCAGCCAAGGGCAGAATAACAGGGGGCTAGAGACCCAGTACTTC
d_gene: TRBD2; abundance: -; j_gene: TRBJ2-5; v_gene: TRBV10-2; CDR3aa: CARKGLAGPQETQYF; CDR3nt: TGCGCCAGAAAGGGACTAGCGGGCCCCCAAGAGACCCAGTACTTC
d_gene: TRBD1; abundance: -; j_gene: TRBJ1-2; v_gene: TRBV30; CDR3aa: CAWSVSDPRDSGGYTF; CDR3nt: TGTGCCTGGAGTGTATCGGATCCCAGGGACAGCGGTGGCTACACCTTC
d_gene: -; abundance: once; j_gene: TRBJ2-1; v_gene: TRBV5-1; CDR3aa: CASSLASRWDEQFF; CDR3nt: TGCGCCAGCAGCTTGGCGTCTAGGTGGGATGAGCAGTTCTTC
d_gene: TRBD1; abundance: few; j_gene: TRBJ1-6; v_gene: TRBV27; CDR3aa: CASSFGTANSPLHF; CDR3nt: TGTGCCAGCAGTTTCGGGACAGCCAATTCACCCCTCCACTTT
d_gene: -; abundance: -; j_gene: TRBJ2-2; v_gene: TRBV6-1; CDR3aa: CASSPGSFGELFF; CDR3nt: TGTGCCAGCAGTCCAGGGTCCTTCGGGGAGCTGTTTTTT
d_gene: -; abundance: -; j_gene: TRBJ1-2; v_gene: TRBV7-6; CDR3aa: CAIRQDYGYTF; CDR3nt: TGTGCCATCCGGCAGGACTATGGCTACACCTTC
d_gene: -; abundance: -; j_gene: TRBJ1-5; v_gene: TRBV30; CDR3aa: CAWRQNSNQPQHF; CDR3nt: TGTGCCTGGCGACAGAATAGCAATCAGCCCCAGCATTTT
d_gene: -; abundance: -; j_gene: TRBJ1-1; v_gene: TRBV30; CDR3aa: CAWRRVLEAFF; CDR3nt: TGTGCCTGGAGACGGGTCCTTGAAGCTTTCTTT
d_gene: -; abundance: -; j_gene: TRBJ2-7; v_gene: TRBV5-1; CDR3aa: CASSLVGGTGESSYEQYF; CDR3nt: TGCGCCAGCAGCCTCGTCGGAGGTACCGGGGAGAGCTCCTACGAGCAGTACTTC
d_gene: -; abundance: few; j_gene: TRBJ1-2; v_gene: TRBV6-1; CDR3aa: CASRDSVVSWYGYTF; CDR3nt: TGTGCCAGCAGGGACAGTGTGGTGTCTTGGTATGGCTACACCTTC
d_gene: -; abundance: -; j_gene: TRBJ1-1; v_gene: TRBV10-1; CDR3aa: CASSFTGTGGAFF; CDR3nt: TGCGCCAGCAGTTTCACAGGGACCGGCGGGGCTTTCTTT
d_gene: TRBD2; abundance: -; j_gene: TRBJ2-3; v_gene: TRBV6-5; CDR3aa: CASSYGGGNTDTQYF; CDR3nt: TGTGCCAGCAGTTACGGGGGGGGTAACACAGATACGCAGTATTTT
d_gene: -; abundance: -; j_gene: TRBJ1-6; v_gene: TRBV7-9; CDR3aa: CASSPGLPNSPLHF; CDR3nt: TGTGCCAGCAGCCCGGGACTCCCGAATTCACCCCTCCACTTT
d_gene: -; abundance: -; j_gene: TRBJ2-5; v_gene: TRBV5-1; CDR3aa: CASSLSGGAGETQYF; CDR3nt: TGCGCCAGCAGCTTGTCTGGCGGGGCGGGGGAGACCCAGTACTTC